This T cell receptor beta chain was obtained from a study of blood T cell repertoires in COVID-19. Germline lookup yields CDR1 SNHLY and CDR2 FYNNEI. With V trimmed by 7 bases and J by 1 base, 12 bases remained unmatched. This CDR3 is built from 18 residues. TCRdb keeps only in-frame clones here, not all; method: immunoSEQ multiplex PCR. The sample yields about 87,000 clones, over 75% seen once. The rearrangement joins TRBV2 to TRBJ2-3, with 12 bases fitting TRBD2. This clonotype was obtained from a man at least 80 years old with acute or convalescent COVID-19. The sample consisted of peripheral blood. The CDR3 region has the DNA TGTGCCAGCAATTTGAATCTAGCGGGAGGGCCGGGCACAGATACGCAGTATTTT. This codes for CASNLNLAGGPGTDTQYF.